The T cell receptor (beta chain) described here comes from a study of identical twins. Study results and caveats: The study based its conclusions on cross-sectional statistical analysis and did not follow the same donors.

Template switching created a universal primer site, and the cDNA included unique molecular identifiers. Each CDR3 protein is one row after TCRdb ran MiXCR on the 5' RACE reads. The top ten hold about 0.98% of the sample, which has about 700,000 distinct CDR3 sequences, under 9% seen once. Points on this clonotype: The antigen is undetermined.

The V and J ends lost 4 bases and 2 bases respectively, with 13 bases between them. The CDR3 has 15 amino acids. The germline V gene has CDR1 MNHNS and CDR2 SASEGT. These data also formed part of another study, on yellow fever vaccine responses in identical twins. From that paper: After vaccination, twins' T cell response reportedly seemed partly convergent, partly personalized.

This clonotype was obtained from a woman younger than 30 in good health. The sequenced sample was PBMCs. This chain uses TRBV6-1 with TRBJ2-3; D gene unclear. The CDR3 coding sequence is TGTGCCAGCAGTGGACAACTAACAAACACAGATACGCAGTATTTT. As protein: CASSGQLTNTDTQYF.